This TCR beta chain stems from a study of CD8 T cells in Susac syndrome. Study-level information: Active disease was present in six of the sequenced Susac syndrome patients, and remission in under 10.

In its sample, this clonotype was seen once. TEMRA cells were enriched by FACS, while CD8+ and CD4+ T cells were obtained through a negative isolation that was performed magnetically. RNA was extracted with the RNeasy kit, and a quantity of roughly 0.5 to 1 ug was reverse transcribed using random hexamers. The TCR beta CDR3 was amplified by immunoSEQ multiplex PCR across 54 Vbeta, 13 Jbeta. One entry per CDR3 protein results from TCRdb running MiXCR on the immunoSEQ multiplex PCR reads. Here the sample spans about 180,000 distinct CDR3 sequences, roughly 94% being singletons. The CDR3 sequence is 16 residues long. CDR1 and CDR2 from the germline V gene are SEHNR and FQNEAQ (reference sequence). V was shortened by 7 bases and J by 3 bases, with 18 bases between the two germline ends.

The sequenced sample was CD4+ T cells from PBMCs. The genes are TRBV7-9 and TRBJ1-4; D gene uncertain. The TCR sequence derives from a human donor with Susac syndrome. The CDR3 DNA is TGTGCCAGCACCATCCTAGAGTTACAGTCTAATGAAAAACTGTTTTTT. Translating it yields CASTILELQSNEKLFF.